Below are 20 T cell receptor beta chains sequenced from a single sample in a study of blood T cell repertoires in COVID-19. Libraries were prepared by immunoSEQ multiplex PCR; TCRdb keeps only in-frame clonotypes and omits some of them. This table holds roughly 250,000 clones, 87% found once. Sequencing was carried out using peripheral blood. Source of these receptors: a man in his 60s who had recovered from COVID-19.

The chain joins TRBV29-1 to TRBJ2-5; 7 bases agree with TRBD1. The CDR3 consists of 12 residues. Germline trimming cut 5 bases from V and 5 bases from J; bases unmatched to any gene: 5. Germline V gene sequence: CDR1 SQVTM, CDR2 ANQGSEA. DNA of the CDR3: TGCAGCGTTAGAGGGGGCCCGGAGACCCAGTACTTC. Its protein product is CSVRGGPETQYF.

The rearrangement links TRBV13 to TRBJ2-4, with a tentative D call TRBD2 (5 bases). Deletions cut 2 bases from V and 3 bases from J, with 11 bases between. The germline V gene encodes CDR1 PRHDT and CDR2 FYEKMQ (reference sequence). This CDR3 is 15 amino acids long. CDR3 in amino acids: CASSLPQGGKNIQYF. The CDR3 coding sequence is TGTGCCAGCAGCTTACCACAAGGAGGCAAAAACATTCAGTACTTC.

The chain joins TRBV3-1 (or the pseudogene TRBV3-2) to TRBJ2-1; 12 bases line up with TRBD2. This CDR3 is built from 14 residues. Per germline, CDR1 LGHDT and CDR2 YNNKEL (reference sequence). V dropped 4 bases and J dropped 10; count of bases not matched to a gene: 5. CDR3 residues: CASSRLAGGREQFF. The CDR3 region has the DNA TGTGCCAGCAGCCGTCTAGCGGGGGGGCGAGAGCAGTTCTTC.

The J gene is TRBJ1-5, the V gene TRBV10-3; no firm D call. This CDR3 contains 13 residues. Per germline, CDR1 ENHRY and CDR2 SYGVKD. V lost 4 bases and J 1 base, leaving 5 bases between the germline ends. CDR3 in amino acids: CAISAQSNQPQHF. CDR3 nucleotides: TGTGCCATCAGTGCGCAGAGCAATCAGCCCCAGCATTTT.

The J gene is TRBJ1-2, the V gene TRBV2, with D maybe TRBD1 (5 bases). There are 12 residues in the CDR3. CDR1 is SNHLY and CDR2 is FYNNEI in the germline V gene. Trimming left V 8 bases short and J 1 base short, with 8 bases between. The CDR3 DNA reads as TGTGCCAGCCGTCAGGGTAACTATGGCTACACCTTC. As protein: CASRQGNYGYTF. The full variable domain, its missing parts supplied by reference TRBV2 and TRBJ1-2, is EPEVTQTPSHQVTQMGQEVILRCVPISNHLYFYWYRQILGQKVEFLVSFYNNEISEKSEIFDDQFSVERPDGSNFTLKIRSTKLEDSAMYFCASRQGNYGYTFGSGTRLTVV.

J is TRBJ1-1 and V is TRBV18; maybe TRBD1 (6 bases). The V and J ends lost 5 bases and 4 bases respectively, with 11 bases between them. The CDR3 runs to 13 residues. Germline loops: CDR1 KGHSH, CDR2 LQKENI. The DNA of the CDR3 is TGTGCCAGCTCATCGGACAGCATCACTGAAGCTTTCTTT. Its translation: CASSSDSITEAFF.

J is TRBJ1-1 and V is TRBV11-3, with 9 bases that match TRBD1. Germline V CDR1 and CDR2: SGHNT, YENEEA. Trimming removed 3 bases from V and 4 bases from J; junction bases left unmatched: 6. The CDR3 runs 15 residues. CDR3: CASSLGQGKSTEAFF. CDR3 sequence (DNA): TGTGCCAGCAGCTTGGGACAGGGAAAGAGCACTGAAGCTTTCTTT.

The chain couples TRBV5-1 to TRBJ1-2, with 9 bases lining up with TRBD1. The CDR3 extends over 14 amino acids. V dropped 4 bases and J dropped 7; count of bases not matched to a gene: 8. The germline CDR1 and CDR2 sequences are SGHRS and YFSETQ. In DNA, the CDR3 is TGCGCCAGCAGCCCGGGACAGGGTTTTTTTGGCTACACCTTC. This codes for CASSPGQGFFGYTF.

This chain connects TRBV24-1 to TRBJ2-2; 9 bases agree with TRBD1. Germline lookup yields CDR1 KGHDR and CDR2 SFDVKD. V lost 10 bases, J lost 6 bases, and 5 bases stayed unmatched. The CDR3 consists of 13 residues. CDR3 residues: CATTTGGSGELFF. The DNA of the CDR3 is TGTGCCACGACTACAGGGGGCTCCGGGGAGCTGTTTTTT.

This clone was seen only a few times. This chain uses TRBV9 with TRBJ2-3; the match to TRBD2 covers 11 bases. Germline V gene sequence: CDR1 SGDLS, CDR2 YYNGEE. Trimming removed 2 bases from V and 2 bases from J; junction bases left unmatched: 4. The CDR3 is 16 amino acids. The DNA for the CDR3 is TGTGCCAGCAGCGTGACTAGCGGGGTATTCACAGATACGCAGTATTTT. Translated, it gives CASSVTSGVFTDTQYF. The variable domain in full, with the rest retrieved from reference TRBV9 and TRBJ2-3, is DSGVTQTPKHLITATGQRVTLRCSPRSGDLSVYWYQQSLDQGLQFLIQYYNGEERAKGNILERFSAQQFPDLHSELNLSSLELGDSALYFCASSVTSGVFTDTQYFGPGTRLTVL.

The chain is built from TRBV3-1 (or the pseudogene TRBV3-2) and TRBJ2-1, with a weak D call TRBD1 (5 bases). The CDR3 has 16 residues. The germline V gene encodes CDR1 LGHDT and CDR2 YNNKEL (reference sequence). V was clipped by 3 bases and J by 2 bases, with 14 bases between them. CDR3: CASSHDRGWAYNEQFF. CDR3 coding DNA: TGTGCCAGCAGCCACGATAGGGGATGGGCCTACAATGAGCAGTTCTTC.

This clone was seen a few times. This chain uses TRBV11-2 with TRBJ1-4; 8 bases are shared with TRBD1. CDR1 is SGHAT, CDR2 FQNNGV, per germline. The CDR3 extends over 13 amino acids. With V trimmed by 5 bases and J by 11 bases, 7 bases remained unmatched. The CDR3 DNA follows: TGTGCCAGCAGCCCAGCGGGGACAGGCAAACTGTTTTTT. Amino acid sequence: CASSPAGTGKLFF.

The chain uses TRBV5-1 and TRBJ2-5, with 12 bases aligning to TRBD1. V shed 3 bases and J 2 bases; nucleotides not matched to a gene: 8. The CDR3 sequence is 17 residues long. Germline V CDR1 and CDR2: SGHRS, YFSETQ. CDR3 amino acids: CASSSSGTGGGQETQYF. CDR3 bases: TGCGCCAGCAGCTCCTCAGGGACAGGGGGCGGACAAGAGACCCAGTACTTC. Based on the CDR3 plus reference TRBV5-1 and TRBJ2-5, the full variable domain is KAGVTQTPRYLIKTRGQQVTLSCSPISGHRSVSWYQQTPGQGLQFLFEYFSETQRNKGNFPGRFSGRQFSNSRSEMNVSTLELGDSALYLCASSSSGTGGGQETQYFGPGTRLLVL.

V is TRBV7-9 and J is TRBJ2-7; 9 nucleotides match TRBD1. The CDR3 consists of 16 residues. Germline CDR1 SEHNR, CDR2 FQNEAQ (reference sequence). V was pared by 5 bases and J by 2 bases, with 10 bases of the junction left unmatched. The CDR3 nucleotides read TGTGCCAGCAGCCCTCGACAGGGGGTATTGACCTACGAGCAGTACTTC. Translated: CASSPRQGVLTYEQYF.

The chain employs TRBV21-1 and TRBJ2-2; TRBD2, the table's D call, was not compared with the DNA. TRBV21-1 is tagged as a pseudogene. The CDR3 extends over 15 amino acids. CDR3: CASTPGIANTGELFF. CDR3 sequence (DNA): TGTGCCAGCACCCCGGGGATCGCGAACACCGGGGAGCTGTTTTTT.

This chain uses TRBV25-1 with TRBJ2-2; the D gene is possibly TRBD2 (7 bases). CDR1 is MGHDK, CDR2 SYGVNS, per germline. The CDR3 has 15 amino acids. The V end lost 3 bases, the J end lost 4 bases, and 12 bases lay between the germline ends. In DNA, the CDR3 is TGTGCCAGCAGTGACGGGGGGCGGATCACCGGGGAGCTGTTTTTT. Amino acid sequence: CASSDGGRITGELFF.

The chain links TRBV10-2 to TRBJ1-3; 12 bases match TRBD1. With 4 bases clipped from V and 5 bases from J, the junction kept 3 bases outside the gene matches. Germline V gives CDR1 WSHSY, CDR2 SAAADI. CDR3 length: 15 amino acids. CDR3 residues: CASSGDRGQRNTIYF. CDR3 coding DNA: TGCGCCAGCAGTGGGGACAGGGGGCAACGAAACACCATATATTTT.

The chain has TRBV6-5 and TRBJ2-1; 10 bases map to TRBD1. Germline V lookup: CDR1 MNHEY, CDR2 SVGAGI. The CDR3 totals 15 residues. V lost 6 bases to trimming and J lost 5 bases; unmatched junction nucleotides: 7. The CDR3, as DNA: TGTGCCAGCAGAGGACCGGGACAGGGGAACAATGAGCAGTTCTTC. It codes for CASRGPGQGNNEQFF.

V and J are TRBV5-1 and TRBJ2-7; 8 bases match TRBD2. CDR1 and CDR2 (germline): SGHRS, YFSETQ. J was trimmed by 5 bases and V by 1 base; bases with no gene match: 5. This CDR3 has 14 residues. CDR3 DNA: TGCGCCAGCAGCTTGAGAGCGGGGGCGGACGAGCAGTACGTC. Protein: CASSLRAGADEQYV.

This chain links TRBV15 with TRBJ1-3; D is ambiguous. In germline, CDR1 is LNHNV, CDR2 YYDKDF (reference sequence). The CDR3 contains 17 residues. V was pared by 0 bases and J by 0 bases, with 12 bases between. CDR3 nucleotide sequence: TGTGCCACCAGCAGAGACCAAAGGAGGAGCTCTGGAAACACCATATATTTT. It specifies CATSRDQRRSSGNTIYF.